This is a list of T cell receptor beta chains from one sample in a study of monozygotic twins with inflammatory bowel disease. TCRdb derives one entry per CDR3 protein from the 5' RACE reads, leaving out DNA. The table for this sample gives some 160,000 distinct CDR3 sequences. Sequenced material: blood. The source of these receptors is a human donor with ulcerative colitis or Crohn's disease, or a healthy co-twin of an affected twin (not recorded which). The CDR3 runs from the conserved cysteine through the conserved F or W. The order of the fields is V gene, J gene, CDR3 protein.

TRBV2,TRBJ1-5,CASSVGLGNQPQHF
TRBV7-6,TRBJ1-6,CASSLGWTGARNSPLHF
TRBV5-1,TRBJ2-7,CASSFRPGQGNYEQYF
TRBV7-2,TRBJ1-2,CASSLASGYTF
TRBV12-3/TRBV12-4,TRBJ2-6,CASSLRDPRLSGANVLTF
TRBV5-1,TRBJ2-1,CASSPRDRVGNEQFF
TRBV6-2/TRBV6-3,TRBJ2-3,CASRNGREGLSTDTQYF
TRBV29-1,TRBJ1-3,CSVSQVSGNTIYF
TRBV30,TRBJ2-7,CAWSRGRLIDEQYF
TRBV19,TRBJ1-5,CASSMTGIYQPQHF
TRBV6-2/TRBV6-3,TRBJ1-2,CASKNLDTAGYGYTF
TRBV11-2,TRBJ1-1,CASSLPYYRGKAFF
TRBV7-9,TRBJ1-4,CASSIGTGGFEKLFF